The 25 T cell receptor beta chains presented below share a single source sample, sequenced in a study of blood T cell repertoires in COVID-19. The table came from immunoSEQ multiplex PCR; TCRdb's copy has only in-frame clones and leaves some out. The sample yields about 140,000 clones, roughly four fifths seen once. Sequencing was performed on peripheral blood. Receptors were obtained from a human donor in a cohort sampled during active COVID-19.

The gene calls are TRBV30 and TRBJ2-7; the match to TRBD1 covers 10 bases. Germline assignment: CDR1 GTSNPN and CDR2 SVGIG (reference sequence). V lost 0 bases and J lost 0; bases outside the gene matches: 8. The length of the CDR3 is 17 residues. The CDR3, as DNA: TGTGCCTGGAGTGTTAGTTTTGGGACAGGGGTCTCCTACGAGCAGTACTTC. Its protein product is CAWSVSFGTGVSYEQYF.

The V call is TRBV25-1, the J call TRBJ2-3; D might be TRBD1 (6 bases). Germline V gives CDR1 MGHDK, CDR2 SYGVNS. V lost 7 bases and J 4 bases, leaving 12 bases between the germline ends. The CDR3 is 13 amino acids. The CDR3 reads CASTLAGADTQYF. DNA of the CDR3: TGTGCCAGCACCCTAGCAGGGGCAGATACGCAGTATTTT.

The chain uses TRBV5-6 and TRBJ1-5, with D unclear. From germline, CDR1 is SGHDT and CDR2 YYEEEE. Trimming removed 4 bases at V and 4 bases at J, with 15 bases between. This CDR3 has 15 residues. In nucleotides, the CDR3 is TGTGCCAGCAGCGCCTTGGAGAGAGGGAATCAGCCCCAGCATTTT. It is translated as CASSALERGNQPQHF.

This chain joins TRBV15 and TRBJ2-5; D uncertain. This CDR3 comprises 15 residues. V was cut by 0 bases and J by 1 base, with 9 bases left in between. Looked up from germline, CDR1 is LNHNV and CDR2 is YYDKDF (reference sequence). CDR3 region: CATSREGSAQETQYF. The CDR3, as DNA: TGTGCCACCAGCAGAGAGGGCTCTGCCCAAGAGACCCAGTACTTC. Variable domain in full (rest from reference TRBV15 and TRBJ2-5): DAMVIQNPRYQVTQFGKPVTLSCSQTLNHNVMYWYQQKSSQAPKLLFHYYDKDFNNEADTPDNFQSRRPNTSFCFLDIRSPGLGDTAMYLCATSREGSAQETQYFGPGTRLLVL.

The chain uses TRBV7-2 and TRBJ1-1; TRBD1 aligns across 10 bases. Looked up from germline, CDR1 is SGHTA and CDR2 is FQGNSA. This CDR3 comprises 16 residues. J lost 6 bases, V lost 5 bases, and 12 bases had no gene match. The CDR3 reads CASSPRGQGVGAEAFF. The DNA for the CDR3 is TGTGCCAGCAGCCCAAGAGGACAGGGGGTGGGGGCTGAAGCTTTCTTT.

The chain links TRBV7-8 to TRBJ2-2, with D uncertain. This CDR3 is 15 amino acids long. V was clipped by 6 bases and J by 0 bases, with 11 bases between them. The germline gives CDR1 SGHVS, CDR2 FQNEAQ. The CDR3 DNA sequence: TGTGCCAGCAGGCCTCTAGTGTCGAACACCGGGGAGCTGTTTTTT. The encoded protein is CASRPLVSNTGELFF. The full variable domain, its missing parts supplied by reference TRBV7-8 and TRBJ2-2, is GAGVSQSPRYKVAKRGQDVALRCDPISGHVSLFWYQQALGQGPEFLTYFQNEAQLDKSGLPSDRFFAERPEGSVSTLKIQRTQQEDSAVYLCASRPLVSNTGELFFGEGSRLTVL.

J is TRBJ1-4 and V is TRBV5-6; maybe TRBD1 (5 bases). Germline V lookup: CDR1 SGHDT, CDR2 YYEEEE. V gave up 3 bases and J gave up 3 bases, with 12 bases separating them. This CDR3 is built from 15 residues. The CDR3 nucleotides are TGTGCCAGCAGCTCGGCAGGGCTAGCTAATGAAAAACTGTTTTTT. Translating gives CASSSAGLANEKLFF.

This clone occurred once. The chain carries TRBV5-5 and TRBJ1-5, with D possibly matching TRBD1 (6 bases). Germline V gives CDR1 SGHKS, CDR2 YYEKEE (reference sequence). CDR3 length: 14 amino acids. Trimming cost V 4 bases and J 5 bases, with 13 bases left between them. CDR3 in amino acids: CASSVQGMDQPQHF. In DNA, the CDR3 is TGTGCCAGCAGCGTACAGGGTATGGATCAGCCCCAGCATTTT.

J is TRBJ2-1 and V is TRBV7-8; TRBD1 matches 8 bases. V gave up 5 bases and J gave up 12 bases; unmatched junction bases: 18. This CDR3 comprises 16 residues. The germline gives CDR1 SGHVS, CDR2 FQNEAQ. This chain's CDR3 is CASSPVPGGGRFGQFF. CDR3 nucleotide sequence: TGTGCCAGCAGCCCAGTTCCAGGGGGCGGTCGTTTTGGGCAGTTCTTC.

CDR3 sequence: CASSSITDTQYF. Here the CDR3 DNA reads TGTGCCAGCAGCTCCATTACAGATACGCAGTATTTT. The rearrangement uses TRBV5-5 and TRBJ2-3; no clear D. The CDR3 contains 12 residues. V was trimmed by 3 bases and J by 3 bases, leaving 5 bases between them. CDR1 and CDR2 from the germline V gene are SGHKS and YYEKEE (reference sequence).

The chain recombines TRBV5-3 with TRBJ2-1; 11 positions match TRBD2. TRBV5-3 is an open reading frame, and its role is uncertain. V was pared by 0 bases and J by 6 bases, with 2 bases of the junction left unmatched. This CDR3 region has 15 residues. In DNA, the CDR3 is TGTGCCAGAAGCTTGGAGCTAGCGGGGGGCAATGAGCAGTTCTTC. Protein: CARSLELAGGNEQFF.

The rearrangement joins TRBV9 to TRBJ2-2; TRBD2 aligns across 7 bases. CDR1 SGDLS and CDR2 YYNGEE come from the germline V gene. V was clipped by 0 bases and J by 7 bases; unmatched bases: 6. This CDR3 comprises 15 residues. The CDR3 nucleotides read TGTGCCAGCAGCGTAGTTGAACGGGAGGTCGGGGAGCTGTTTTTT. It yields the protein CASSVVEREVGELFF.

The chain is built from TRBV6-6 and TRBJ2-6, with D perhaps TRBD1 (6 bases). Deletions cut 6 bases from V and 0 bases from J, with 6 bases between. In germline, CDR1 is MNHNY, CDR2 SVGAGI (reference sequence). The CDR3 loop spans 14 amino acids. The CDR3 protein is CASRDSSGANVLTF. CDR3 nucleotides: TGTGCCAGCAGGGACAGCTCTGGGGCCAACGTCCTGACTTTC.

The chain couples TRBV6-6 to TRBJ2-5; 11 nucleotides match TRBD2. V lost 7 bases to trimming and J lost 1 base; unmatched junction nucleotides: 5. The CDR3 consists of 15 residues. Germline CDR1 reads MNHNY; CDR2 reads SVGAGI (reference sequence). The CDR3 spells CASIGTSGPQETQYF. The CDR3 DNA follows: TGTGCCAGCATTGGGACTAGCGGCCCCCAAGAGACCCAGTACTTC.

This clone was detected many times. This chain uses TRBV19 with TRBJ2-1; D gene ambiguous. V shed 8 bases and J shed 0 bases, with 11 bases lying between them. This CDR3 contains 14 residues. Germline lookup yields CDR1 LNHDA and CDR2 SQIVND (reference sequence). CDR3: CASANPGSYNEQFF. DNA for the CDR3: TGTGCCAGTGCTAACCCTGGCTCCTACAATGAGCAGTTCTTC. The whole variable domain, remainder taken from reference TRBV19 and TRBJ2-1, is DGGITQSPKYLFRKEGQNVTLSCEQNLNHDAMYWYRQDPGQGLRLIYYSQIVNDFQKGDIAEGYSVSREKKESFPLTVTSAQKNPTAFYLCASANPGSYNEQFFGPGTRLTVL.

For this clone: One end of the junction fails to match germline, which may point to a read error. The chain joins TRBV4-1 to TRBJ2-4, with 8 bases identical to TRBD2. The CDR3 totals 15 residues. Germline V gives CDR1 MGHRA, CDR2 YSYEKL. The CDR3 DNA is TGCGCCAGCAGCCAAGAGACCGGGACTAGAGGGACTCGGGACTTC. It specifies CASSQETGTRGTRDF.

J is TRBJ1-2 and V is TRBV21-1. TRBV21-1 is termed a pseudogene. The CDR3 covers 16 residues. CDR3 sequence: CASSPSGRGKEYGYTF. CDR3 nucleotide sequence: TGTGCCAGCAGCCCTAGCGGACGGGGAAAAGAGTATGGCTACACCTTC.

This chain links TRBV5-4 with TRBJ1-2; the match to TRBD1 covers 7 bases. The germline gives CDR1 SGHNT, CDR2 YYREEE (reference sequence). The junction had 2 bases not matched to a gene; V was cut back by 3 bases and J by 3 bases. The CDR3 consists of 13 residues. For the CDR3, the DNA is TGTGCCAGCAGCTCGACAGGGTACTATGGCTACACCTTC. It codes for CASSSTGYYGYTF.

The chain joins TRBV5-4 to TRBJ1-1; no reliable D call. The CDR3 has 13 amino acids. Germline V gives CDR1 SGHNT, CDR2 YYREEE (reference sequence). Trimming removed 0 bases at V and 6 bases at J, with 9 bases between. CDR3 sequence: CASSLASFPEAFF. The DNA of the CDR3 is TGTGCCAGCAGCTTGGCTAGTTTCCCTGAAGCTTTCTTT.

This sequence joins TRBV28 and TRBJ2-6; TRBD2 aligns across 7 bases. The CDR3 runs to 18 residues. Germline CDR1 reads MDHEN; CDR2 reads SYDVKM. J lost 5 bases, V lost 3 bases, and 13 bases had no gene match. The chain's CDR3 is CASSLISGGPLRANVLTF. In DNA form, the CDR3 reads TGTGCCAGCAGTTTGATTTCGGGGGGACCCCTCAGGGCCAACGTCCTGACTTTC. The complete variable domain, with remaining parts taken from reference TRBV28 and TRBJ2-6, reads DVKVTQSSRYLVKRTGEKVFLECVQDMDHENMFWYRQDPGLGLRLIYFSYDVKMKEKGDIPEGYSVSREKKERFSLILESASTNQTSMYLCASSLISGGPLRANVLTFGAGSRLTVL.

This chain links TRBV3-1 (or the pseudogene TRBV3-2) with TRBJ1-2; a possible D gene is TRBD1 (5 bases). CDR1 is LGHDT and CDR2 is YNNKEL in the germline V gene (reference sequence). V gave up 0 bases and J gave up 8 bases, with 10 bases separating them. The CDR3 consists of 13 residues. CDR3 nucleotide sequence: TGTGCCAGCAGCCAAGATTGGGGGGTCGGCTACACCTTC. It yields the protein CASSQDWGVGYTF.

The chain uses TRBV7-8 and TRBJ1-5; 7 bases align to TRBD1. V was pared by 1 base and J by 6 bases, with 6 bases of the junction left unmatched. Germline assignment: CDR1 SGHVS and CDR2 FQNEAQ. The CDR3 spans 15 residues. The CDR3 DNA sequence: TGTGCCAGCAGCTTAGGACAGGGCCTGGGTCAGCCCCAGCATTTT. This sequence encodes CASSLGQGLGQPQHF.

This clone has only one observation. J is TRBJ2-7 and V is TRBV5-6; 10 bases align to TRBD2. This CDR3 comprises 15 residues. Germline CDR1 SGHDT, CDR2 YYEEEE. The trim removed 5 bases at V and 3 bases at J, leaving 8 bases unmatched. CDR3 DNA sequence: TGTGCCAGCAGTCTAGGACTAGCGGTGGTCTACGAGCAGTACTTC. This translates into CASSLGLAVVYEQYF.

V gene TRBV18 combines with J gene TRBJ2-3; 8 nucleotides align to TRBD1. The V gene end was trimmed by 2 bases and the J gene end by 5 bases; junction bases not matched to a gene: 9. Germline-derived CDR1 and CDR2 are KGHSH and LQKENI. The CDR3 is made up of 16 amino acids. The CDR3 region is CASSPMDRAKGDTQYF. In DNA form, the CDR3 reads TGTGCCAGCTCACCAATGGACAGGGCAAAGGGAGATACGCAGTATTTT.

DNA for the CDR3: TGTGCCAGCAGTCCGCAATTCAGGGGAGCACGGCCAGCCCAGCATTTT. This gives the protein CASSPQFRGARPAQHF. The chain uses TRBV28 and TRBJ1-5, with TRBD1 as a possible D gene (6 bases). CDR3 length: 16 amino acids. Germline V gene sequence: CDR1 MDHEN, CDR2 SYDVKM. V dropped 5 bases and J dropped 11 bases, with 25 bases sitting between them.